Shown below are 25 T cell receptor beta chains from a single sample sequenced in a study of blood T cells in healthy people across ages. Alongside a J-beta primer mix, a sample-barcoded 5' primer served in a second PCR lasting roughly 6 to 11 cycles. TCRdb redid the calling of the 5' RACE reads with MiXCR, one entry per CDR3 protein. Of 600,000 or so distinct CDR3 sequences in the sample, under 30% were seen once. The sample was blood. These receptors all come from a woman aged 80 or over in good health.

As concerns this clonotype: The junction differs from germline at one of its ends, possibly a read error. The V call is TRBV6-1, the J call TRBJ2-7, with D possibly TRBD2 on 5 matching bases. Per the germline V gene, CDR1 is MNHNS and CDR2 is SASEGT. CDR3 size: 15 residues. CDR3 in amino acids: CASIPRRGGNYEQHF. The DNA of the CDR3 is TGTGCCAGCATTCCCCGGAGAGGAGGCAACTACGAGCAGCACTTC.

Remarks on this clonotype: A clone one base away is much larger, so this may be a read error. This CDR3 reads CASSTDMKTQFF. DNA for the CDR3: TGTGCCAGCAGCACCGACATGAAGACCCAGTTCTTC. V gene TRBV5-6 combines with J gene TRBJ2-1; D is ambiguous. The length of the CDR3 is 12 residues. CDR1 and CDR2 (germline): SGHDT, YYEEEE. Trimming stripped 4 bases from V and 13 bases from J, with 15 bases between.

This clonotype has a count of ten or more. One end of the junction does not line up with germline, which may come from a read error. The chain uses TRBV7-2 and TRBJ2-7, with no clear D. CDR3 size: 13 residues. CDR1 is SGHTA, CDR2 FQGNSA, per germline. The CDR3 region has the DNA TGTGCCAGCAGATTAGCAGCAAGCTACGAGCAGTACTTC. This encodes CASRLAASYEQYF.

In this sample, this clonotype turned up many times. V and J are TRBV15 and TRBJ2-7, with D unresolved. The CDR3 sequence is 15 residues long. The V gene lost 0 bases and the J gene lost 2 bases, with 11 bases spanning the gap. Germline CDR1 and CDR2: LNHNV and YYDKDF (reference sequence). CDR3 amino acids: CATSREGAGAYEQYF. For the CDR3, the DNA is TGTGCCACCAGCAGAGAAGGTGCAGGAGCCTACGAGCAGTACTTC. The entire variable domain, with the rest obtained from reference TRBV15 and TRBJ2-7, is as follows: DAMVIQNPRYQVTQFGKPVTLSCSQTLNHNVMYWYQQKSSQAPKLLFHYYDKDFNNEADTPDNFQSRRPNTSFCFLDIRSPGLGDTAMYLCATSREGAGAYEQYFGPGTRLTVT.

This clonotype was counted ten times or more. This chain links TRBV10-3 with TRBJ2-3; D is perhaps TRBD1 or TRBD2 (5 bases each). Trimming stripped 6 bases from V and 3 bases from J, with 7 bases between. Germline CDR1 ENHRY, CDR2 SYGVKD. The CDR3 loop spans 12 amino acids. CDR3 sequence: CAIRGETDTQYF. The CDR3 nucleotides read TGTGCCATCAGGGGGGAGACAGATACGCAGTATTTT.

This clonotype was seen only a few times. The CDR3 DNA follows: TGTGCCATCAGTGAGTCGTCGGTTAGCAATCAGCCCCAGCATTTT. It is translated as CAISESSVSNQPQHF. The chain joins TRBV10-3 to TRBJ1-5; no clear D gene. V dropped 0 bases and J dropped 0 bases, with 6 bases sitting between them. Per germline, CDR1 ENHRY and CDR2 SYGVKD. The CDR3 runs 15 residues.

This sequence joins TRBV5-1 and TRBJ1-1; no clear D gene. Trimming removed 3 bases at V and 2 bases at J, with 11 bases between. Germline lookup yields CDR1 SGHRS and CDR2 YFSETQ. The CDR3 length is 14 residues. The CDR3 coding sequence is TGCGCCAGCAGCTCGTCGGGGTTCAACACTGAAGCTTTCTTT. Protein product: CASSSSGFNTEAFF.

This clonotype was detected many times. This sequence joins TRBV20-1 and TRBJ2-3, with unresolved D. The V and J ends lost 0 bases and 4 bases respectively, with 5 bases between them. Germline CDR1 and CDR2: DFQATT and SNEGSKA (reference sequence). This CDR3 has 12 amino acids. The CDR3 spells CSARDMADTQYF. The CDR3 bases are TGCAGTGCTAGAGATATGGCAGATACGCAGTATTTT.

This clonotype was counted only a few times. This chain links TRBV27 with TRBJ1-1, with no clear D. Germline-derived CDR1 and CDR2 are MNHEY and SMNVEV (reference sequence). The CDR3 totals 13 residues. Trimming removed 6 bases from V and 2 bases from J, with 10 bases in between. In DNA, the CDR3 is TGTGCCAGCAGGTTAAAGGATAACACTGAAGCTTTCTTT. It specifies CASRLKDNTEAFF.

On this clonotype itself: A much larger clone lies a single base off, so this may be a read error. V usage is TRBV3-1 and J usage is TRBJ2-3; no definite D call. The CDR3 is made up of 14 amino acids. V was trimmed by 1 base and J by 4 bases, leaving 9 bases between them. The germline CDR1 and CDR2 sequences are LGHDT and YNNKEL (reference sequence). The DNA of the CDR3 is TGTGCCAGCAGCCAAGTGGGCCGCCCAGATACGCAGTATTTT. Its translation is CASSQVGRPDTQYF.

Remarks on this clonotype: Being one base from a much bigger clone, this may be a read error. This rearrangement joins TRBV20-1 to TRBJ2-5; D is perhaps TRBD1 or TRBD2 (5 bases each). Germline values: CDR1 DFQATT, CDR2 SNEGSKA (reference sequence). V dropped 5 bases and J dropped 11 bases, with 15 bases sitting between them. The CDR3 is 11 residues long. CDR3 DNA sequence: TGCAGTGCTTCAAGCCGAGGGGAGCAGTACTTC. Translating gives CSASSRGEQYF.

This clonotype has more than one count but fewer than ten. This chain links TRBV18 with TRBJ1-1, with a weak D call TRBD1 (6 bases). V was clipped by 4 bases and J by 2 bases, with 17 bases between them. The CDR3 length is 16 residues. CDR1 is KGHSH and CDR2 is LQKENI in the germline V gene. The CDR3 spells CASSLNPGQINTEAFF. The DNA for the CDR3 is TGTGCCAGCTCACTGAATCCGGGACAAATAAACACTGAAGCTTTCTTT.

Many counts were recorded for this clonotype. CDR3 in DNA: TGCAGCGTGGGGACAGGGGGCGCGATCTACACCTTC. The encoded protein is CSVGTGGAIYTF. The chain links TRBV29-1 to TRBJ1-2, with TRBD1 matching 12 bases. Per the germline V gene, CDR1 is SQVTM and CDR2 is ANQGSEA. V lost 6 bases and J lost 10; bases outside the gene matches: 6. This CDR3 comprises 12 residues.

This clonotype appeared a few times. V is TRBV19 and J is TRBJ2-3; D could derive from TRBD1 or TRBD2 (5 bases each). Trimming stripped 8 bases from V and 4 bases from J, with 19 bases between. Germline assignment: CDR1 LNHDA and CDR2 SQIVND (reference sequence). The CDR3 covers 15 residues. The DNA for the CDR3 is TGTGCCAGTGATAAGAGGGACCGCCACCCAGATACGCAGTATTTT. This encodes CASDKRDRHPDTQYF.

This clonotype has more than one count but fewer than ten. Its ends do not fully match the called genes, so a read error is possible. The rearrangement joins TRBV9 to TRBJ1-5; weak D call: TRBD1 (5 bases). Germline CDR1 reads SGDLS; CDR2 reads YYNGEE. The CDR3 totals 15 residues. CDR3 in DNA: TGTGCCAGCAGCCCTACGAGTGGGGGGAATCAGCCCCGGCATTTT. Protein sequence: CASSPTSGGNQPRHF.

Concerning this clonotype itself: At one end, the junction sequence differs from germline, possibly due to a read error. This chain joins TRBV5-1 and TRBJ2-1, with TRBD1 identical over 7 bases. The CDR3 is 14 amino acids. Per the germline V gene, CDR1 is SGHRS and CDR2 is YFSETQ. In DNA, the CDR3 is TGCGCCAGCGCACCGGGACAGCCTTACAATGAGCAGTTGTTC. Encoded protein: CASAPGQPYNEQLF.

Comments on this clonotype: A much larger clone differs from this one at a single base, so this may be a read error. The chain employs TRBV2 and TRBJ1-2; no clear D. The CDR3 contains 12 residues. Germline V gene data show CDR1 as SNHLY and CDR2 as FYNNEI. DNA of the CDR3: TGTGCCGGCAGACGGTCGGAGAGCGGCTACACCTTC. As protein: CAGRRSESGYTF.

Details on this clonotype: A much larger clone differs from this one at a single base, so this may be a read error. The gene calls are TRBV14 and TRBJ1-2; TRBD1 is a possible D gene (5 bases). This CDR3 spans 18 amino acids. From germline, CDR1 is SGHDN and CDR2 FVKESK. V lost 4 bases to trimming and J lost 2 bases, with 23 bases between them. CDR3 in DNA: TGTGCCAGCAGCCGCGCGCGACTTCGGGGCAGAACCAACTATGGCTACACCTTC. Protein sequence: CASSRARLRGRTNYGYTF.

This clonotype was observed at least ten times. One base away lies a much larger clone, so this may be a sequencing read error. This chain connects TRBV2 to TRBJ2-5, with 8 bases matching TRBD2. The CDR3 loop spans 13 amino acids. With 8 bases clipped from V and 11 bases from J, the junction kept 13 bases outside the gene matches. Germline V lookup: CDR1 SNHLY, CDR2 FYNNEI. DNA for the CDR3: TGTGCCAGCTTACGCGAGCGGGGGATTGAGCAGTACTTC. It yields the protein CASLRERGIEQYF. Supplemented by reference TRBV2 and TRBJ2-5, the full variable domain reads EPEVTQTPSHQVTQMGQEVILRCVPISNHLYFYWYRQILGQKVEFLVSFYNNEISEKSEIFDDQFSVERPDGSNFTLKIRSTKLEDSAMYFCASLRERGIEQYFGPGTRLLVL.

On this clonotype: A much larger clone is a single base away; this may be a read error. The chain joins TRBV25-1 to TRBJ2-3; weak D call: TRBD2 (6 bases). This CDR3 is built from 14 residues. The germline V gene has CDR1 MGHDK and CDR2 SYGVNS. The CDR3 DNA reads TGTGCCAGCAGGGAATGGGGGGGCACAGATACGCAGTATTTT. Translating gives CASREWGGTDTQYF.

This clonotype was seen at least ten times. This chain uses TRBV7-8 with TRBJ2-1; 8 positions match TRBD2. CDR3 length equals 15 residues. Germline-derived CDR1 and CDR2 are SGHVS and FQNEAQ. Trimming at V came to 5 bases and at J to 3 bases, leaving 6 bases not matched to a gene. Here the CDR3 DNA reads TGTGCCAGCAGCAAAGCGGGGGCCCTCTACAATGAGCAGTTCTTC. Translation gives CASSKAGALYNEQFF. Drawing the rest from reference TRBV7-8 and TRBJ2-1, the complete variable domain is GAGVSQSPRYKVAKRGQDVALRCDPISGHVSLFWYQQALGQGPEFLTYFQNEAQLDKSGLPSDRFFAERPEGSVSTLKIQRTQQEDSAVYLCASSKAGALYNEQFFGPGTRLTVL.

This clonotype was seen more than once but under ten times. Given a much more abundant clone one base away, this may be a read error. This rearrangement joins TRBV20-1 to TRBJ2-5; TRBD2 aligns across 12 bases. The CDR3 is 15 residues long. Per germline, CDR1 DFQATT and CDR2 SNEGSKA (reference sequence). Trimming at V came to 4 bases and at J to 11 bases, leaving 14 bases not matched to a gene. CDR3 amino acids: CSAKSLAGGYNEQYF. In nucleotides, the CDR3 is TGCAGTGCTAAGTCACTAGCGGGGGGTTACAATGAGCAGTACTTC.

This clonotype was seen many times. The V call is TRBV5-1, the J call TRBJ2-3; the match to TRBD2 covers 9 bases. The V gene's germline CDR1 is SGHRS and CDR2 YFSETQ. This CDR3 is built from 16 residues. Trimming took 7 bases from V and 4 from J; bases not matched to a gene: 13. The CDR3 loop is CASLAGLAGTADTQYF. CDR3 DNA sequence: TGCGCCAGCTTAGCGGGACTAGCCGGAACCGCAGATACGCAGTATTTT.

V gene TRBV20-1 combines with J gene TRBJ2-5; 9 bases fit TRBD1. In germline, CDR1 is DFQATT, CDR2 SNEGSKA (reference sequence). The CDR3 contains 14 residues. J lost 11 bases, V lost 4 bases, and 14 bases had no gene match. CDR3 protein: CSAIRRQGGSSQYF. The CDR3 DNA reads as TGCAGTGCTATACGAAGACAGGGGGGCTCATCGCAGTACTTC.

As for this clonotype: A much larger clone lies one base from this, so it may be a read error. This chain links TRBV6-5 with TRBJ1-2; tentatively, D is TRBD1 (5 bases). Trimming removed 0 bases at V and 3 bases at J, with 8 bases between. Germline V gene data show CDR1 as MNHEY and CDR2 as SVGAGI. This CDR3 has 14 amino acids. CDR3 in amino acids: CASSYSARDYGYTF. The CDR3 DNA reads TGTGCCAGCAGTTACTCAGCCAGGGACTATGGCTACACCTTC.